These 24 T cell receptor beta chains were all obtained from the same sample, sequenced in a study of shared clonotypes between healthy human individuals. Generated by immunoSEQ multiplex PCR, the TCRdb table keeps only in-frame clones and is missing some. The repertoire consists of about a million clones, with 70% to 80% occurring once and the leading ten covering 0.7% to 0.95%. The sequenced sample was memory CD4+ T cells from PBMCs. Subset denoted: CD45RA-negative fraction. The receptor set was obtained from a man between 18 and 35 years old in good health. Some clones in this sample may be carry-over from other donors' samples.

CDR3: CASLSNEKLFF. DNA of the CDR3: TGTGCCAGCTTGTCTAATGAAAAACTGTTTTTT. The rearrangement uses TRBV28 and TRBJ1-4; no clear D gene. Germline V CDR1 and CDR2: MDHEN, SYDVKM. The CDR3 is made up of 11 amino acids. V was pared by 8 bases and J by 3 bases, with 4 bases between. The entire variable domain, with the rest obtained from reference TRBV28 and TRBJ1-4, is as follows: DVKVTQSSRYLVKRTGEKVFLECVQDMDHENMFWYRQDPGLGLRLIYFSYDVKMKEKGDIPEGYSVSREKKERFSLILESASTNQTSMYLCASLSNEKLFFGSGTQLSVL.

V gene TRBV7-3 combines with J gene TRBJ2-2; D uncertain. V was trimmed by 1 base and J by 1 base, leaving 7 bases between them. Germline lookup yields CDR1 SGHTA and CDR2 FQGTGA. The CDR3 runs to 15 residues. CDR3 region: CASSLKGGNTGELFF. In DNA form, the CDR3 reads TGTGCCAGCAGCTTAAAGGGCGGGAACACCGGGGAGCTGTTTTTT.

The chain employs TRBV7-8 and TRBJ1-5; D unclear. There are 13 residues in the CDR3. The germline gives CDR1 SGHVS, CDR2 FQNEAQ. Trimming took 2 bases from V and 2 from J, leaving 4 bases between them. The CDR3 spells CASSLTRNQPQHF. The CDR3 coding sequence is TGTGCCAGCAGCTTAACCCGCAATCAGCCCCAGCATTTT.

With regard to this clone: A much larger clone lies a single base off, so this may be a read error. This rearrangement joins TRBV7-9 to TRBJ2-2, with D possibly matching TRBD1 (5 bases). This CDR3 spans 17 amino acids. Germline V gives CDR1 SEHNR, CDR2 FQNEAQ (reference sequence). V dropped 4 bases and J dropped 1 base, with 16 bases sitting between them. The CDR3 reads CASSSEPVQENTGELFF. CDR3 nucleotides: TGTGCCAGCAGCTCCGAACCGGTACAGGAGAACACCGGGGAGCTGTTTTTT. Based on the CDR3 plus reference TRBV7-9 and TRBJ2-2, the full variable domain is DTGVSQNPRHKITKRGQNVTFRCDPISEHNRLYWYRQTLGQGPEFLTYFQNEAQLEKSRLLSDRFSAERPKGSFSTLEIQRTEQGDSAMYLCASSSEPVQENTGELFFGEGSRLTVL.

This clone appeared once. The V gene is TRBV7-2, the J gene TRBJ2-3; 11 bases are shared with TRBD2. The germline V gene has CDR1 SGHTA and CDR2 FQGNSA. After removal of 5 bases from V and 2 bases from J, the junction contained 6 bases not matched to a gene. CDR3 size: 16 residues. The CDR3 protein is CASSPPGLAATDTQYF. CDR3 nucleotide sequence: TGTGCCAGCAGCCCACCGGGACTAGCGGCCACAGATACGCAGTATTTT. Together with reference TRBV7-2 and TRBJ2-3, the CDR3 gives the full variable domain: GAGVSQSPSNKVTEKGKDVELRCDPISGHTALYWYRQSLGQGLEFLIYFQGNSAPDKSGLPSDRFSAERTGGSVSTLTIQRTQQEDSAVYLCASSPPGLAATDTQYFGPGTRLTVL.

This clone was seen once. The rearrangement links TRBV28 to TRBJ1-2, with 8 positions matching TRBD1. Germline-derived CDR1 and CDR2 are MDHEN and SYDVKM. The CDR3 is made up of 13 amino acids. Unmatched junction bases numbered 3, after V lost 5 bases and J lost 4 bases. The CDR3 region has the DNA TGTGCCAGCAGTGATACAGGGGGCTATGGCTACACCTTC. As protein: CASSDTGGYGYTF.

In its sample, this clone was seen a few times. Written as DNA, the CDR3 is TGTGCCAGTAGTGAACGGACAGGGAACAATCAGCCCCAGCATTTT. It codes for CASSERTGNNQPQHF. The chain uses TRBV19 and TRBJ1-5, with TRBD1 matching over 8 bases. Per the germline V gene, CDR1 is LNHDA and CDR2 is SQIVND (reference sequence). The CDR3 runs to 15 residues. Trimming took 5 bases from V and 3 from J; bases not matched to a gene: 6.

The chain carries TRBV10-2 and TRBJ1-1, with D perhaps matching TRBD1 (5 bases). The CDR3 is 13 residues long. Germline CDR1 and CDR2: WSHSY and SAAADI. V lost 3 bases and J lost 4, with 9 bases in between. The chain's CDR3 is CASSEQVPTEAFF. DNA for the CDR3: TGCGCCAGCAGTGAACAGGTCCCCACTGAAGCTTTCTTT.

The CDR3 spells CASSITRFSYEQYF. Written as DNA, the CDR3 is TGTGCCAGCAGCATAACTAGATTCTCCTACGAGCAGTACTTC. This rearrangement joins TRBV5-6 to TRBJ2-7; weak D call: TRBD2 (5 bases). CDR1 and CDR2 (germline): SGHDT, YYEEEE. Deletions cut 4 bases from V and 0 bases from J, with 11 bases between. CDR3 length equals 14 residues.

This chain joins TRBV18 and TRBJ2-3, with D unresolved. Germline CDR1 KGHSH, CDR2 LQKENI. The CDR3 consists of 15 residues. Between the trimmed V and J ends, which lost 6 bases and 4 bases, there was a span of 17 bases. CDR3 DNA sequence: TGTGCCAGCTCGACCACTCAGCTGCAGGCAGATACGCAGTATTTT. It translates to CASSTTQLQADTQYF.

This clone was seen only a few times. Distinct nucleotide sequences in the sample also encode this CDR3. V gene TRBV2 combines with J gene TRBJ1-1; no reliable D call. Germline values: CDR1 SNHLY, CDR2 FYNNEI. The CDR3 runs 13 residues. V was shortened by 4 bases and J by 1 base, with 7 bases between the two germline ends. DNA for the CDR3: TGTGCCAGCAGTGGCCGACAGAACACTGAAGCTTTCTTT. Amino acid sequence: CASSGRQNTEAFF.

V usage is TRBV7-8 and J usage is TRBJ1-1; tentative D call: TRBD1 (5 bases). Deletions cut 3 bases from V and 5 bases from J, with 25 bases between. From germline, CDR1 is SGHVS and CDR2 FQNEAQ. The CDR3 covers 18 residues. The CDR3 here is CASSFVSSRRGGFTEAFF. The CDR3 bases are TGTGCCAGCAGCTTTGTTTCGTCCCGGCGGGGGGGTTTTACTGAAGCTTTCTTT.

The chain employs TRBV11-2 and TRBJ2-3, with D perhaps TRBD2 (6 bases). The length of the CDR3 is 15 residues. In germline, CDR1 is SGHAT, CDR2 FQNNGV. V was trimmed by 0 bases and J by 0 bases, leaving 7 bases between them. Written as DNA, the CDR3 is TGTGCCAGCAGCTTAGAACTAGCAAGCACAGATACGCAGTATTTT. Translation: CASSLELASTDTQYF.

This clone was seen more than once but under ten times. Other DNA sequences from this sample encode an identical CDR3 as well. The chain employs TRBV6-6 and TRBJ2-1, with no clear D. Germline values: CDR1 MNHNY, CDR2 SVGAGI (reference sequence). With 6 bases removed from V and 1 base from J, the gap between germline ends came to 10 bases. CDR3 length equals 14 residues. In DNA, the CDR3 is TGTGCCAGCAGGGCCGGCTCGTCCTACAATGAGCAGTTCTTC. Translated, it gives CASRAGSSYNEQFF.

The V call is TRBV19, the J call TRBJ2-2; D is possibly TRBD1 (6 bases). The germline V gene encodes CDR1 LNHDA and CDR2 SQIVND (reference sequence). The CDR3 totals 15 residues. Trimming took off 6 bases at V and 4 bases at J, with 15 bases between the two ends. Here the CDR3 reads CASSPPVDSTGELFF. The CDR3 region has the DNA TGTGCCAGTAGCCCACCGGTGGACAGCACCGGGGAGCTGTTTTTT.

Of note for this clone: The DNA is omitted, as the CDR3 cannot be located on it reliably, and the CDR3 follows TCRdb's listing. The rearrangement uses TRBV27 and TRBJ1-2; TRBD1 reflects the table's D call only, with no check against the DNA. Counting both end residues, the CDR3 totals 15 amino acids. Germline CDR1 is MNHEY and CDR2 is SMNVEV (reference sequence). The CDR3: CASSFLAGSNYGYTF.

This clone was picked up one time. This chain connects TRBV29-1 to TRBJ2-5; no clear D gene. Germline loops: CDR1 SQVTM, CDR2 ANQGSEA. This CDR3 spans 14 amino acids. V lost 0 bases and J lost 1, with 9 bases in between. The CDR3 DNA reads TGCAGCGTTGAAGATTCCCAGGCCCAAGAGACCCAGTACTTC. Its protein product is CSVEDSQAQETQYF.

The chain recombines TRBV7-9 with TRBJ1-1, with D possibly TRBD1 on 6 matching bases. V lost 2 bases and J 4 bases, leaving 14 bases between the germline ends. This CDR3 has 15 residues. CDR1 is SEHNR, CDR2 FQNEAQ, per germline (reference sequence). CDR3 DNA: TGTGCCAGCAGCTTATGGCAACAGGGACTCACTGAAGCTTTCTTT. It yields the protein CASSLWQQGLTEAFF.

The chain joins TRBV5-6 to TRBJ2-1; 11 nucleotides match TRBD2. The CDR3 spans 15 residues. After removal of 0 bases from V and 6 bases from J, the junction contained 2 bases not matched to a gene. CDR1 and CDR2 (germline): SGHDT, YYEEEE. CDR3 residues: CASSLVAGGINEQFF. The CDR3 DNA reads TGTGCCAGCAGCTTGGTAGCGGGAGGGATCAATGAGCAGTTCTTC.

This chain links TRBV5-1 with TRBJ2-2; 9 bases match TRBD2. Germline CDR1 reads SGHRS; CDR2 reads YFSETQ. This CDR3 is 18 amino acids long. The J segment lost 2 bases and the V segment lost 0 bases, leaving 8 bases of the junction unmatched. The CDR3 sequence: CASSLAVGGRANTGELFF. The CDR3, as DNA: TGCGCCAGCAGCTTGGCTGTTGGCGGGAGGGCCAACACCGGGGAGCTGTTTTTT.

This clone has only a few counts. V usage is TRBV12-5 and J usage is TRBJ1-2; 8 bases agree with TRBD1. J was trimmed by 2 bases and V by 1 base; bases with no gene match: 0. CDR3 length: 14 residues. CDR1 and CDR2 (germline): LGHNT, FRNRAP. The CDR3 DNA is TGTGCTAGTGGTTTGGGACAGGGGAACTATGGCTACACCTTC. Translating it yields CASGLGQGNYGYTF. The whole variable domain, filled in from reference TRBV12-5 and TRBJ1-2, reads DARVTQTPRHKVTEMGQEVTMRCQPILGHNTVFWYRQTMMQGLELLAYFRNRAPLDDSGMPKDRFSAEMPDATLATLKIQPSEPRDSAVYFCASGLGQGNYGYTFGSGTRLTVV.

J is TRBJ2-2 and V is TRBV6-5; D uncertain. Germline V gene lookup returns CDR1 MNHEY and CDR2 SVGAGI. Trimming shortened V by 0 bases and J by 7 bases, and 6 bases separated the two germline ends. The CDR3 extends over 13 amino acids. The chain's CDR3 is CASSYSRGGELFF. The CDR3 DNA follows: TGTGCCAGCAGTTACTCAAGAGGCGGGGAGCTGTTTTTT.

A remark on this clone: Other DNA variants within this sample encode the same CDR3. The chain links TRBV2 to TRBJ1-2; D gene ambiguous. V was pared by 6 bases and J by 3 bases, with 8 bases between. CDR3 length: 12 residues. The germline V gene encodes CDR1 SNHLY and CDR2 FYNNEI. The CDR3 nucleotides are TGTGCCAGCAGGGGCGGGGACTATGGCTACACCTTC. This encodes CASRGGDYGYTF. Drawing the rest from reference TRBV2 and TRBJ1-2, the complete variable domain is EPEVTQTPSHQVTQMGQEVILRCVPISNHLYFYWYRQILGQKVEFLVSFYNNEISEKSEIFDDQFSVERPDGSNFTLKIRSTKLEDSAMYFCASRGGDYGYTFGSGTRLTVV.

The chain links TRBV27 to TRBJ2-7; TRBD2 agrees at 10 bases. Unmatched junction bases numbered 8, after V lost 5 bases and J lost 4 bases. The CDR3 totals 15 residues. The germline CDR1 and CDR2 sequences are MNHEY and SMNVEV (reference sequence). The CDR3 reads CASSVTSGRAYEQYF. As DNA, the CDR3 is TGTGCCAGCAGTGTAACAAGCGGGAGGGCGTACGAGCAGTACTTC.